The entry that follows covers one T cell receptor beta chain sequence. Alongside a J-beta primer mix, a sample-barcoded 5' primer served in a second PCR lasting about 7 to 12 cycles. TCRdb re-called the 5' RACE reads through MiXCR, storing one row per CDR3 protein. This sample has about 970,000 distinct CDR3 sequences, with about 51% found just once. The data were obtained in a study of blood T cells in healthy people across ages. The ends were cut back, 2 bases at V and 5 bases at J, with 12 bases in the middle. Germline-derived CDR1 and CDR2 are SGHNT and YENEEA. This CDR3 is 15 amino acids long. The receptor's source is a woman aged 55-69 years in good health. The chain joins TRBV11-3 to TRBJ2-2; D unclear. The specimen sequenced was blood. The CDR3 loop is CASSLNSARTGELFF. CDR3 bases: TGTGCCAGCAGCTTAAACTCGGCAAGGACCGGGGAGCTGTTTTTT.